Listed below are T cell receptor beta chains from one sample, sequenced in a study of shared clonotypes between healthy human individuals. Measured with immunoSEQ multiplex PCR; TCRdb has only the in-frame clones, and not every one. The sample includes more than 2,000,000 clones, around 94% of them seen just once. Sequencing was carried out using naive CD4+ T cells sorted from blood. The receptor set was obtained from a man in his late teens or twenties in good health. The CDR3 runs from the conserved cysteine through the conserved F or W. Fields, in order: J gene, D gene, V gene, clone size, CDR3 DNA, CDR3 protein. The D gene is left open where the match is weak. Clone size is not always given. Where it is, it says once, few, many or a class for expanded clones.

>TRBJ2-3|TRBD2|TRBV9|.
TGTGCCAGCAGCCCCCCGGGAGGGCCGGGAGATACGCAGTATTTT
CASSPPGGPGDTQYF
>TRBJ2-1|TRBD2|TRBV18|.
TGTGCCAGCTCACGGGTAGCGGGGGGGAGCTCCTACAATGAGCAGTTCTTC
CASSRVAGGSSYNEQFF
>TRBJ1-3|.|TRBV2|once
TGTGCCAGCAGTGAAGAGGCTGCTTCTGGAAACACCATATATTTT
CASSEEAASGNTIYF
>TRBJ2-5|TRBD2|TRBV11-2|.
TGTGCCAGCAGCCCAGGACTAGCGGGGGAGACCCAGTACTTC
CASSPGLAGETQYF
>TRBJ2-3|.|TRBV25-1|.
TGTGCCAGCAGTGTGTCATCCACTAGCACAGATACGCAGTATTTT
CASSVSSTSTDTQYF
>TRBJ2-7|TRBD1|TRBV18|.
TGTGCCAGCTCACCACCGACAGGGGCTTACGAGCAGTACTTC
CASSPPTGAYEQYF
>TRBJ1-2|.|TRBV7-2|.
TGTGCCAGCAGCTTAGACAGCTATGGCTACACCTTC
CASSLDSYGYTF
>TRBJ2-5|TRBD1|TRBV2|.
TGTGCCAGCAGTGATACAGGGGTCGAGACCCAGTACTTC
CASSDTGVETQYF
>TRBJ2-2|.|TRBV10-3|.
TGTGCCATGTCTGAAGGGACCGGGGAGCTGTTTTTT
CAMSEGTGELFF
>TRBJ2-7|TRBD1|TRBV30|.
TGTGCCTGGAGTGTACAACAGGGGAAGAAGTTC
CAWSVQQGKKF
>TRBJ2-3|TRBD2|TRBV5-4|.
TGTGCCAGCAGCTTGTGGCTAGCGGGGGCGATGACAGATACGCAGTATTTT
CASSLWLAGAMTDTQYF